The 15 T cell receptor beta chains listed next were all sequenced from one sample in a study of PD-1 blockade in classical Hodgkin lymphoma (dated by TCRdb to 2020 to 2021). Library construction relied on the immunoSEQ multiplex PCR assay. Held by TCRdb, this immuneACCESS table contains in-frame sequences only and omits some clones. Under half of the omission traces to an unresolved V gene where checked; the cause of the rest is unknown. This sample holds around 23,000 clones; 89% were observed only once. 0.25% of the sample is held by the ten biggest clonotypes. The time point label for this specimen denotes: newly diagnosed, previously untreated cHL patient sample. CD4+ T cells were purified from thawed PBMCs by magnetic negative selection with a Miltenyi CD4+ T cell isolation kit. The sample taken for sequencing was CD4+ T cells from blood. Receptors were obtained from a human donor with classical Hodgkin lymphoma.

Details on this clone: The junction shows a germline mismatch at one end, possibly a read error. This rearrangement joins TRBV7-2 to TRBJ2-7; 10 bases fit TRBD2. This CDR3 is 13 amino acids long. From germline, CDR1 is SGHTA and CDR2 FQGNSA. The CDR3 loop reads CASRLAGGYEQYF. CDR3 bases: TGTGCCAGCAGGTTAGCGGGGGGCTACGAGCAGTACTTC.

This sequence joins TRBV10-3 and TRBJ1-1; weak D call: TRBD1 (5 bases). Trimming removed 7 bases at V and 1 base at J, with 25 bases between. Looked up from germline, CDR1 is ENHRY and CDR2 is SYGVKD. CDR3 length: 18 residues. In DNA form, the CDR3 reads TGTGCCATCACCTTTAGAGCCCCGGGGCAGGGACGGAACACTGAAGCTTTCTTT. It translates to CAITFRAPGQGRNTEAFF.

This clone was seen a few times. The rearrangement joins TRBV7-2 to TRBJ1-1, with D perhaps TRBD1 (6 bases). Trimming took 6 bases from V and 4 from J, leaving 18 bases between them. This CDR3 has 15 residues. The germline CDR1 and CDR2 sequences are SGHTA and FQGNSA. CDR3 bases: TGTGCCAGCAGATTATCTCAGGGAGGGGGCACTGAAGCTTTCTTT. Encoded protein: CASRLSQGGGTEAFF.

The rearrangement links TRBV29-1 to TRBJ2-2; D not resolved. The CDR3 consists of 13 residues. Germline CDR1 SQVTM, CDR2 ANQGSEA. The V gene lost 3 bases and the J gene lost 1 base, with 6 bases spanning the gap. This chain's CDR3 is CSVDARNTGELFF. DNA for the CDR3: TGCAGCGTTGATGCGCGGAACACCGGGGAGCTGTTTTTT.

CDR3 coding DNA: TGTGCCAGCAGCTTGGTCGGGACAATGAACACTGAAGCTTTCTTT. Residues: CASSLVGTMNTEAFF. V gene TRBV5-4 combines with J gene TRBJ1-1, with a possible D match to TRBD1 (6 bases). This CDR3 comprises 15 residues. V lost 0 bases and J 0 bases, leaving 9 bases between the germline ends. Germline V CDR1 and CDR2: SGHNT, YYREEE (reference sequence).

This clone was counted once. The CDR3 nucleotides read TGTGCCAGCGGCCTGGGGGGGGGCTACGAGCAGTACTTC. Amino acids: CASGLGGGYEQYF. This chain joins TRBV27 and TRBJ2-7; 7 bases are shared with TRBD2. The germline V gene has CDR1 MNHEY and CDR2 SMNVEV (reference sequence). The CDR3 has 13 residues. The V gene end was trimmed by 8 bases and the J gene end by 3 bases; junction bases not matched to a gene: 7.

This chain joins TRBV5-4 and TRBJ2-7, with 15 bases aligning to TRBD2. The ends lost 3 bases at V and 0 bases at J; junction bases unmatched: 7. Looked up from germline, CDR1 is SGHNT and CDR2 is YYREEE (reference sequence). The CDR3 extends over 18 amino acids. CDR3 residues: CASSSGLAGGGGSYEQYF. The CDR3 region has the DNA TGTGCCAGCAGCTCGGGACTAGCGGGAGGAGGGGGCTCCTACGAGCAGTACTTC.

V and J are TRBV27 and TRBJ2-1, with 12 nucleotides matching TRBD2. Germline lookup yields CDR1 MNHEY and CDR2 SMNVEV (reference sequence). CDR3 length: 17 amino acids. Losses at the gene ends were 2 bases for V and 2 bases for J; bases not matched to a gene: 4. The CDR3 bases are TGTGCCAGCAGTTTAAGGCTAGCGGGGGGGACCTACAATGAGCAGTTCTTC. It yields the protein CASSLRLAGGTYNEQFF.

The chain carries TRBV4-2 and TRBJ1-4; 7 nucleotides match TRBD1. Germline-derived CDR1 and CDR2 are LGHNA and YNFKEQ. The ends lost 0 bases at V and 11 bases at J; junction bases unmatched: 9. The CDR3 is made up of 15 amino acids. The CDR3 nucleotides are TGTGCCAGCAGCCAAGAAGGGACAGCCAGTGGGAAACTGTTTTTT. This encodes CASSQEGTASGKLFF.

The chain links TRBV5-4 to TRBJ2-4; 12 bases fit TRBD1. In germline, CDR1 is SGHNT, CDR2 YYREEE (reference sequence). This CDR3 is built from 16 residues. V shed 4 bases, J shed 2 bases, and the junction held 4 bases outside the gene matches. The CDR3 spells CASSMGQGATKNIQYF. CDR3 nucleotide sequence: TGTGCCAGCAGCATGGGACAGGGGGCGACCAAAAACATTCAGTACTTC.

The chain couples TRBV28 to TRBJ2-7; perhaps TRBD1 as D (5 bases). Trimming removed 5 bases at V and 8 bases at J, with 13 bases between. The germline V gene encodes CDR1 MDHEN and CDR2 SYDVKM. The CDR3 has 12 residues. The CDR3 DNA follows: TGTGCCAGCAGTCCGCCAGGGCTACAGCAGTACTTC. Translation gives CASSPPGLQQYF.

The V call is TRBV25-1, the J call TRBJ2-5; D is possibly TRBD2 (6 bases). Germline V gene data show CDR1 as MGHDK and CDR2 as SYGVNS. The V end was cut by 2 bases, the J end by 2 bases, with 15 bases between. The CDR3 length is 16 residues. The CDR3 reads CASSEGLVRDQETQYF. CDR3 DNA sequence: TGTGCCAGCAGTGAAGGCTTGGTGCGGGATCAAGAGACCCAGTACTTC.

This clone was observed once. This chain joins TRBV18 and TRBJ2-1; 8 nucleotides line up with TRBD1. In germline, CDR1 is KGHSH, CDR2 LQKENI. V was clipped by 3 bases and J by 14 bases; unmatched bases: 3. The CDR3 consists of 11 residues. CDR3: CASSPGQGKFF. The CDR3 nucleotides read TGTGCCAGCTCACCCGGACAGGGAAAGTTCTTC.

The chain recombines TRBV11-3 with TRBJ2-7; D might be TRBD2 (7 bases). V lost 0 bases and J 3 bases, leaving 15 bases between the germline ends. CDR3 length: 16 residues. Germline V gene sequence: CDR1 SGHNT, CDR2 YENEEA. The CDR3 region is CASSLEKGGGHYEQYF. The CDR3 region has the DNA TGTGCCAGCAGCTTAGAGAAGGGCGGGGGACACTACGAGCAGTACTTC.

The chain recombines TRBV18 with TRBJ2-1, with D unresolved. The CDR3 consists of 16 residues. Per the germline V gene, CDR1 is KGHSH and CDR2 is LQKENI. The germline V and J ends were trimmed by 0 bases and 4 bases, with 13 bases remaining between them. The CDR3 region has the DNA TGTGCCAGCTCACCACCAATAGGGCTTTCGTACAATGAGCAGTTCTTC. This sequence encodes CASSPPIGLSYNEQFF.